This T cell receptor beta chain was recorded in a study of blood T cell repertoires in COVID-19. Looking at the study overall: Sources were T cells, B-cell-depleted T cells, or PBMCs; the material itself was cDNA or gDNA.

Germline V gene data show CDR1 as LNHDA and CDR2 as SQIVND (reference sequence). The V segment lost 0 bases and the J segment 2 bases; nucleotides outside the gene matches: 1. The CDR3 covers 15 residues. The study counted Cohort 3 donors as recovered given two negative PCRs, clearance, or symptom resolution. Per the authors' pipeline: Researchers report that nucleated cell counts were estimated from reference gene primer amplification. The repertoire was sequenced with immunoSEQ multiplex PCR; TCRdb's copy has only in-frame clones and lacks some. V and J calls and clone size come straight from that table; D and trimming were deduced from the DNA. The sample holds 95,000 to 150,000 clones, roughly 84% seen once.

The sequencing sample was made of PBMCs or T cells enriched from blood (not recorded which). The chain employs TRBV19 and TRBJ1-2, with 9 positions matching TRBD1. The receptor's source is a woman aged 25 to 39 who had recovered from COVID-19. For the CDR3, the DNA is TGTGCCAGTAGTATAGATACAGGGGGCAACTATGGCTACACCTTC. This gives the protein CASSIDTGGNYGYTF.